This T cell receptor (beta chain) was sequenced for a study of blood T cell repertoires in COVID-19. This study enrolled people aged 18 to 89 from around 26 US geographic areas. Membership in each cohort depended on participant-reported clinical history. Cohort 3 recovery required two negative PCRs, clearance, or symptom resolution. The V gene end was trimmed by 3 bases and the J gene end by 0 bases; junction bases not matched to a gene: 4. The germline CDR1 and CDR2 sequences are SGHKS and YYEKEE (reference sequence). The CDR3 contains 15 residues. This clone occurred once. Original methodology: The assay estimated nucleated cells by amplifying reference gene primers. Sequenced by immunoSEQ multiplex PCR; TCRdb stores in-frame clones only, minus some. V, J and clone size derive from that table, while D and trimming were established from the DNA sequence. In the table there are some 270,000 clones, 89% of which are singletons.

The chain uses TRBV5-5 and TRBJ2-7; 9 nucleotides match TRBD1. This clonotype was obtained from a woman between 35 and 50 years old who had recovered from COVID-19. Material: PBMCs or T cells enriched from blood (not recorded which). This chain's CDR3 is CASSWTGVSSYEQYF. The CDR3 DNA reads TGTGCCAGCAGCTGGACAGGGGTGAGCTCCTACGAGCAGTACTTC. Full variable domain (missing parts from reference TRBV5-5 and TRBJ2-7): DAGVTQSPTHLIKTRGQQVTLRCSPISGHKSVSWYQQVLGQGPQFIFQYYEKEERGRGNFPDRFSARQFPNYSSELNVNALLLGDSALYLCASSWTGVSSYEQYFGPGTRLTVT.